The sequence of this T cell receptor (beta chain) was determined in a study of CXCR3-negative and CXCR3-positive naive CD8 T cells (dated by TCRdb to about 2019). Concerning the study at large: In total, roughly 140 million TRB reads were obtained, which works out to roughly 1.5 +/- 0.3 million reads per library. Diversity and physicochemical repertoire analyses covered some ten donors pooled from two independent experiments. TRBV-TRBJ cluster analysis included naive subsets from about 5 donors and memory cells from 3 donors.

The study at large found these results: Both naive subsets had comparably high repertoire diversity, while memory CD8+ T cells had much lower repertoire diversity. Compared with CXCR3-negative naive cells, CXCR3-positive naive cells had TRB CDR3s with higher hydrophobicity (lower Kidera factor 4), lower energy, and higher strength and volume indices. Surface CD5, linked to self-reactivity in mice, was comparable between naive subsets; TCR interaction strength was therefore also inferred from TRB CDR3 physicochemical properties. TRBV-TRBJ usage was similar between naive CXCR3-negative and CXCR3-positive cells from the same donor, while memory cells showed distinct patterns. Freshly isolated PBMCs were used for most assays because CXCR3 expression went down partially after cryopreservation.

Its CDR3 holds 13 amino acids, cysteine through phenylalanine. Only the protein is available. Taken from the germline V gene (reference sequence), the CDR1 and CDR2 loops are MNHNY and SVGAGI. For every CD8+ T cell subset, hundreds of thousands of cells were flow-sorted straight into RLT lysis buffer, and each subset was sorted in triplicate. To keep memory contaminants out, a stringent definition of naive CD8+ T cells was applied: CD45RO-CCR7+CD27+CD95-. Peripheral blood mononuclear cells were isolated from buffy coats by standard density gradient centrifugation. Naive CXCR3-negative and CXCR3-positive CD8+ T cells were flow-sorted using a FACSAria III. An RNeasy Mini Kit was used to extract total RNA from the sorted cells. The reads were generated on a NextSeq 550. The Human TCR Profiling Kit (MiLaboratory) was used to make UMI-labeled 5' RACE TRB cDNA libraries. The full amount of extracted RNA was used for cDNA synthesis, and the full amount of resulting cDNA was used for PCR amplification. Libraries were prepared in parallel with an identical number of PCR cycles. Per the original workflow: With a requirement of at least two reads per UMI, MIGEC and MiXCR extracted about 56,000 +/- 9,600 unique UMI-labeled TRB cDNA molecules per library. An average of roughly 40,000 +/- 10,000 functional in-frame TRB CDR3 nucleotide clonotypes without stop codons was found per library. After each sample was downsampled to 5000 UMI-labeled TRB molecules, VDJtools was used to calculate diversity metrics such as normalized Shannon-Wiener and Chao1. Clonotype-size-weighted physicochemical properties of the central five CDR3 residues (interaction energy, strength, volume and Kidera factor 4) were computed in VDJtools. With the reads reprocessed by TCRdb, a single entry stands for each CDR3 protein sequence and no DNA is reported. The V and J calls here are based on TCRdb, not the publication. The table kept for this sample lists approximately 70,000 distinct CDR3 sequences. The ten largest clones add up to roughly 1.5% of the sample.

About this clonotype: Its specific antigen is unknown.

This TCR was sampled from a human donor in good health. Some clones in this sample may be carry-over from other donors' samples. The sequencing input was naive CXCR3- CD8+ T cells from blood. According to the study, the label for this sample's cell subset or site signals: CD45RO-CCR7+CD27+CD95- naive CD8+ T cells lacking CXCR3 (TNR3-). The rearrangement combines TRBV6-6 with TRBJ2-7; the D gene TCRdb calls, TRBD1, cannot be checked with no DNA. The CDR3 sequence is CASSRDRYYEQYF.